A selection of T cell receptor beta chains follows, all from one sample in a study of response to subunit inactivated influenza vaccine. From the RT-PCR reads, TCRdb called clonotypes with MiXCR, one entry per CDR3 protein. The sample shows roughly 710,000 distinct CDR3 sequences, around 13% of them seen only once. This specimen was PBMCs from blood, taken 14 to 15 days before vaccination. These receptors all come from a man in his fifties who received an inactivated influenza vaccine. The CDR3 runs from the conserved cysteine through the conserved F or W. The D gene is left open where the match is weak. Expanded clones are given a class, and other clones once, few, many or no size at all.

D	V	size	J	CDR3	DNA
.	TRBV20-1	.	TRBJ2-3	CSARDLGVTDTQYF	TGCAGTGCTAGAGATCTAGGGGTTACAGATACGCAGTATTTT
.	TRBV7-2	.	TRBJ2-1	CASSPSPGQREQFF	TGTGCCAGCAGCCCTAGCCCCGGACAGCGGGAGCAGTTCTTC
TRBD2	TRBV12-3/TRBV12-4	.	TRBJ2-1	CASSQRASGRYNEQFF	TGTGCCAGCAGCCAGAGAGCTAGCGGGAGGTACAATGAGCAGTTCTTC
.	TRBV5-1	few	TRBJ1-3	CASSPTPVPRYTIYF	TGCGCCAGCAGCCCTACGCCAGTGCCCAGGTACACCATATATTTT
.	TRBV11-2	many	TRBJ2-1	CASSAGSNEQFF	TGTGCCAGCAGCGCCGGGAGCAATGAGCAGTTCTTC
TRBD2	TRBV7-2	.	TRBJ2-7	CASSSAGTRVSYEQYF	TGTGCCAGCAGCTCCGCCGGGACTAGGGTCTCCTACGAGCAGTACTTC
TRBD1	TRBV7-2	many	TRBJ2-3	CASSLAGTGGSGDTQYF	TGTGCCAGCAGCTTAGCGGGGACAGGGGGCTCGGGAGATACGCAGTATTTT
TRBD2	TRBV11-1	.	TRBJ2-1	CASSGQTSGSLNEQFF	TGTGCCAGCAGCGGCCAGACTAGCGGGAGTTTGAATGAGCAGTTCTTC
.	TRBV20-1	few	TRBJ2-6	CSAKSYGVRSYSGANVLTF	TGCAGTGCTAAATCGTACGGAGTCAGGAGTTACTCTGGGGCCAACGTCCTGACTTTC
.	TRBV7-2	many	TRBJ2-1	CASSLGGVIYNEQFF	TGTGCCAGCAGCTTAGGTGGGGTTATTTACAATGAGCAGTTCTTC
TRBD2	TRBV29-1	many	TRBJ2-2	CSAGTRNTGELFF	TGCAGCGCCGGGACTAGGAACACCGGGGAGCTGTTTTTT
.	TRBV6-2/TRBV6-3	.	TRBJ2-1	CASRIGNAAGEQFF	TGTGCCAGCAGGATCGGGAACGCTGCCGGTGAGCAGTTCTTC
TRBD2	TRBV11-2	.	TRBJ2-7	CASSPDPLTSGRALEQYF	TGTGCCAGCAGCCCGGACCCCTTAACTAGCGGGAGGGCCCTTGAGCAGTACTTC
.	TRBV11-2	.	TRBJ1-1	CASSLDQVSSEAFF	TGTGCCAGCAGCTTAGATCAAGTTTCTTCTGAAGCTTTCTTT
.	TRBV6-2/TRBV6-3	few	TRBJ2-5	CASSPGRTFPETQYF	TGTGCCAGCAGTCCGGGACGTACGTTCCCAGAGACCCAGTACTTC
.	TRBV5-1	many	TRBJ2-1	CASSLGTVNEQFF	TGCGCCAGCAGCTTGGGGACAGTCAATGAGCAGTTCTTC
.	TRBV7-2	few	TRBJ2-3	CASSLAWLSNTDTQYF	TGTGCCAGCAGCTTAGCGTGGCTATCAAACACAGATACGCAGTATTTT
.	TRBV7-2	few	TRBJ2-2	CASARQNTGELFF	TGTGCCAGCGCCCGACAGAACACCGGGGAGCTGTTTTTT
.	TRBV6-5	.	TRBJ2-4	CASSYARGRDIQYF	TGTGCCAGCAGTTACGCTCGGGGCCGGGACATTCAGTACTTC
TRBD2	TRBV28	.	TRBJ2-7	CASSFVAGGYEQYF	TGTGCCAGCAGTTTTGTAGCGGGAGGATACGAGCAGTACTTC
.	TRBV7-9	few	TRBJ2-5	CASSFGPQETQYF	TGTGCCAGCAGCTTCGGGCCCCAAGAGACCCAGTACTTC
.	TRBV12-3/TRBV12-4	many	TRBJ1-1	CASSYEQGSRGGAFF	TGTGCCAGCAGCTACGAACAGGGCTCGCGCGGTGGAGCTTTCTTT
.	TRBV2	few	TRBJ2-7	CASSENSGLYYEQYF	TGTGCCAGCAGTGAAAATTCAGGGTTGTACTACGAGCAGTACTTC
TRBD1	TRBV5-4	.	TRBJ1-3	CASSPGTGQLSGNTIYF	TGTGCCAGCAGCCCCGGGACAGGACAACTCTCTGGAAACACCATATATTTT
TRBD1	TRBV3-1	few	TRBJ2-2	CASSPYGTDTGELFF	TGTGCCAGCAGTCCATACGGGACAGACACCGGGGAGCTGTTTTTT
.	TRBV7-2	.	TRBJ2-3	CASSQPLIDTQYF	TGTGCCAGCAGCCAGCCTCTGATAGATACGCAGTATTTT
.	TRBV21-1	once	TRBJ2-3	CASSKGASLGTQYF	TGTGCCAGCAGCAAAGGAGCTAGTTTGGGTACGCAGTATTTT
TRBD2	TRBV10-3	.	TRBJ2-3	CATHGLAGHTDTQYF	TGTGCCACCCATGGACTAGCGGGCCACACAGATACGCAGTATTTT